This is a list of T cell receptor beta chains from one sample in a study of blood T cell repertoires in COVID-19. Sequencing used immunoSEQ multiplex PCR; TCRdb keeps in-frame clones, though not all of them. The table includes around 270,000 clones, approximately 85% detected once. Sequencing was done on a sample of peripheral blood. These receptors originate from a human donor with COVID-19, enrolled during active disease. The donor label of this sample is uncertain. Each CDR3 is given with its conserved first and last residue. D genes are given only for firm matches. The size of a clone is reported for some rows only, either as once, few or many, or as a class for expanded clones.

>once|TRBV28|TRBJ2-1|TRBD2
TGTGCCAGCAGCTCCCCCCTAGCGGGAAGAGGTATCGATGAGCAGTTCTTC
CASSSPLAGRGIDEQFF
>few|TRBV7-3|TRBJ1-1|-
TGTGCCAGCAGCTTTAGTATAGGGGAGGGAACTGAAGCTTTCTTT
CASSFSIGEGTEAFF
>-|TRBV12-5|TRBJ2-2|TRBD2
TGTGCTAGTGGTTCGAGACCGGGACTAGCGGGAGAACTCGGGGAGCTGTTTTTT
CASGSRPGLAGELGELFF
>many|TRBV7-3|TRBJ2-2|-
TGTGCCAGCAGCTTACTGCTAAACACCGGGGAGCTGTTTTTT
CASSLLLNTGELFF
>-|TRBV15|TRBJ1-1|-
TGTGCCACCAGCAGAGATCTGACAGGGAACACTGAAGCTTTCTTT
CATSRDLTGNTEAFF
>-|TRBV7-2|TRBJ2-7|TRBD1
TGTGCCAGCACCCGGAGACAGGGGATCTCCTACGAGCAGTACTTC
CASTRRQGISYEQYF
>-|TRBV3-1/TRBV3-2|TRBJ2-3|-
TGTGCCAGCAGCCCTCTGGGGGCACGAGATACGCAGTATTTT
CASSPLGARDTQYF
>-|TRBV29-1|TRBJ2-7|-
TGCAGCGTTGAAGGGACTAATCCCTACGAGCAGTACTTC
CSVEGTNPYEQYF
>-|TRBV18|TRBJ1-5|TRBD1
TGTGTCAGCTCACCGACGGACAGGGGAAGACAGCCCCAGCATTTT
CVSSPTDRGRQPQHF
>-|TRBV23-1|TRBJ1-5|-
TGCGCCAGCACCCTGGGACGGAGGGATAATCAGCCCCAGCATTTT
CASTLGRRDNQPQHF
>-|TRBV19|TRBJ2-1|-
TGTGCCAGCGCGAAGGGGCCCTACAATGAGCAGTTCTTC
CASAKGPYNEQFF
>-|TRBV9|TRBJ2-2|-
TGTGCCAGCAGCGTAGGACTATCCGCGAACACCGGGGAGCTGTTTTTT
CASSVGLSANTGELFF
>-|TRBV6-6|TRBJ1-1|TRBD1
TGTGCCAGCAGTTGGCCCGCGGGACAGCAGAACACTGAAGCTTTCTTT
CASSWPAGQQNTEAFF
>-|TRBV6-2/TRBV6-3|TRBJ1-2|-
TGTGCCAGCAGTTACTCAGGCAGGGTGGCCTATGGCTACACCTTC
CASSYSGRVAYGYTF
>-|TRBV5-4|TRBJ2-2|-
TGTGCCAGCAGCTCGGTACCCGGGGAGCTGTTTTTT
CASSSVPGELFF
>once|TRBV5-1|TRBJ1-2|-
TGCGCCAGCAGCCGAGACCTAAACAGGGATGGCTACACCTTC
CASSRDLNRDGYTF
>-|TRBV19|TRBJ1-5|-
TGTGCCACCAAAACAGGGAGAAATCAGCCCCAGCATTTT
CATKTGRNQPQHF
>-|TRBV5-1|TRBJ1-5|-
TGCGCCAGCAGCTCCGAGGGAACTCAGCCCCAGCATTTT
CASSSEGTQPQHF
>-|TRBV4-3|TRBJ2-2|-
TGCGCCAGCAGCCAAGCCAGAACATCCACCGGGGAGCTGTTTTTT
CASSQARTSTGELFF
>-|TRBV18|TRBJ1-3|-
TGTGCCAGCTCACCAACCCGGGAAAACACCATATATTTT
CASSPTRENTIYF
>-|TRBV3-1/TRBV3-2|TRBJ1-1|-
TGTGCCAGCAGCCCGAGGGGGGGTTCGGACACTGAAGCTTTCTTT
CASSPRGGSDTEAFF
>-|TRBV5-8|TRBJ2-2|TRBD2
TGTGCCAGCAGCTCACTAGCGGGAGGGCCGACAACGAACACCGGGGAGCTGTTTTTT
CASSSLAGGPTTNTGELFF
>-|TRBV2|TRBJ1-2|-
TGTGCCAGCAGGCCCCGATATACCGGGACAAGTTATGGCTACACCTTC
CASRPRYTGTSYGYTF
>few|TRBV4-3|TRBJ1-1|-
TGCGCCAGCAGCCTAACACGTGGCACTGAAGCTTTCTTT
CASSLTRGTEAFF
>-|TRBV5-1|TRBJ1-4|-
TGCGCCACTCGAGGCGAGGGCGGTAATGAAAAACTGTTTTTT
CATRGEGGNEKLFF
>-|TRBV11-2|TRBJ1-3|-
TGTGCCAGCAGCCGATGGACAGACTCTGGAAACACCATATATTTT
CASSRWTDSGNTIYF
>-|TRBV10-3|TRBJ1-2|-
TGTGCCATCAGTGACGTTCAGGCGGGTTATGGCTACACCTTC
CAISDVQAGYGYTF
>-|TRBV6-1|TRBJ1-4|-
TGTGCCAGCAGTGAAGCGGCGGGGATACCGAATGAAAAACTGTTTTTT
CASSEAAGIPNEKLFF
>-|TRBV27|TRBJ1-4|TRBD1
TGTGCCAGCAGTTACAGGGGAACTAATGAAAAACTGTTTTTT
CASSYRGTNEKLFF
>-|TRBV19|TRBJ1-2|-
TGTGCCAGTATCTCCTGGAGCTATGGCTACACCTTC
CASISWSYGYTF
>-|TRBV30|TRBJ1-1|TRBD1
TGTGCCTGGAGTGTAGACAGGGGGCCCACTGAAGCTTTCTTT
CAWSVDRGPTEAFF
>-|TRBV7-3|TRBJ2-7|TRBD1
TGTGCCAGCAGCTTAGGACAGGGCCCCTCCTACGAGCAGTACTTC
CASSLGQGPSYEQYF
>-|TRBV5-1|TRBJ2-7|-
TGCGCCAGCAGGGAGGGGACGGTGGACTACGAGCAGTACTTC
CASREGTVDYEQYF
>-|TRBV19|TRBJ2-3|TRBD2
TGTGCCAGTAGTACCCAGCGGGAGGGATATACGCAGTATTTT
CASSTQREGYTQYF
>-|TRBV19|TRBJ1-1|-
TGTGCCAGTAGCCCCCCGGACAGGAACACTGAAGCTTTCTTT
CASSPPDRNTEAFF
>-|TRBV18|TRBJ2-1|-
TGTGCCAGCTCACTCGACAGCGAGCTCCACAATGAGCAGTTCTTC
CASSLDSELHNEQFF
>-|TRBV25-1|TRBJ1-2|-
TGTGCCAGCAGTGAACGGGCGGGGTATGGCTACACCTTC
CASSERAGYGYTF